The entry that follows covers one T cell receptor beta chain sequence. Libraries were prepared by immunoSEQ multiplex PCR; TCRdb keeps only in-frame clonotypes and omits some of them. Of about 70,000 clones in the sample, about 94% are singletons; the top ten hold approximately 0.58%. The data belong to a study of T cell changes during pregnancy in multiple sclerosis. V lost 2 bases and J 2 bases, leaving 21 bases between the germline ends. Germline V lookup: CDR1 LGHNA, CDR2 YNFKEQ. This CDR3 is built from 18 residues. The rearrangement joins TRBV4-2 to TRBJ1-2; maybe TRBD1 (6 bases). The sequence derives from a female donor with multiple sclerosis, enrolled in a pregnancy study. This material consisted of peripheral blood, taken in the third trimester of pregnancy. CDR3 in amino acids: CASSQRTTGQDPNYGYTF. CDR3 sequence (DNA): TGTGCCAGCAGCCAACGGACGACAGGACAAGACCCCAACTATGGCTACACCTTC.